This TCR beta chain is drawn from a study of patients and donors after allogeneic stem cell transplantation. TCRdb itself ran the RT-PCR reads through MiXCR, one entry per CDR3 protein. The table records about a million distinct CDR3 sequences, more than 15% of them present only once. CDR3 length equals 11 residues. The V and J ends lost 3 bases and 7 bases respectively, with 6 bases between them. CDR1 MNHEY and CDR2 SVGAGI come from the germline V gene. Sequencing used blood, either unsorted or a sorted T cell fraction (not recorded which). The TCR sequence derives from a human donor who was either an allogeneic HSCT recipient or a stem cell or donor lymphocyte infusion donor (not recorded which). It is not recorded whose cells these are; they may come from a transplant donor. V is TRBV6-5 and J is TRBJ1-1; D unclear. CDR3 region: CASSYRNEAFF. CDR3 bases: TGTGCCAGCAGTTATAGGAATGAAGCTTTCTTT.